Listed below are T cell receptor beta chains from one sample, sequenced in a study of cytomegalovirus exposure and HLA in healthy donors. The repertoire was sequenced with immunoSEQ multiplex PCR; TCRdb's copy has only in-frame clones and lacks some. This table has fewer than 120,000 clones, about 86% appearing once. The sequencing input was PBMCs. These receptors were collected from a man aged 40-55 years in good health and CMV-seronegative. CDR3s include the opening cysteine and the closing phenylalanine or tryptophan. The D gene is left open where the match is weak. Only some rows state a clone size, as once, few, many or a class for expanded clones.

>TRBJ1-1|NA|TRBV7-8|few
TGTGCCAGCAGCTTAACCCCCAGTGAGAACACTGAAGCTTTCTTT
CASSLTPSENTEAFF
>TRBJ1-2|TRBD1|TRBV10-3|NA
TGTGCCATCAGTGAGTCCTTAGACAGGGTCTATGGCTACACCTTC
CAISESLDRVYGYTF
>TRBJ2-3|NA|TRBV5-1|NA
TGCGCCAGCAGCTTCCCTATGGATACGCAGTATTTT
CASSFPMDTQYF
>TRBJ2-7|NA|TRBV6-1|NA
TGTGCCAGCAGTGAAGTATGGCGGGTGATGTACGAGCAGTACTTC
CASSEVWRVMYEQYF
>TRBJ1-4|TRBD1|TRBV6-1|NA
TGTGCCAGCAGTGTGTACTCCGGGACAGATAATGAAAAACTGTTTTTT
CASSVYSGTDNEKLFF
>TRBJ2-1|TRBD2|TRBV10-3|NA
TGTGCCATCAGTGACCTAGCGGGTAGTTACAATGAGCAGTTCTTC
CAISDLAGSYNEQFF
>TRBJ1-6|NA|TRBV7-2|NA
TGTGCCAGCAGCCCCTCAGGGGCCAATTCACCCCTCCACTTT
CASSPSGANSPLHF
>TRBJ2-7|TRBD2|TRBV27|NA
TGTGCCAGCAGTCACACAGGCGGGGGTACCTACGAGCAGTACTTC
CASSHTGGGTYEQYF
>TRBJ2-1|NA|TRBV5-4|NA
TGTGCCAGCAGCTTGGCGGGCGGGGGCCGGGGGGATGAGCAGTTCTTC
CASSLAGGGRGDEQFF
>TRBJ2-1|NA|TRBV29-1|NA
TGCAGCGTTGATGCCCGGAGGGATGAGCAGTTCTTC
CSVDARRDEQFF
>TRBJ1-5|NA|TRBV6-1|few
TGTGCCAGCAGTGTCCGGGGGGCGCGGGGCAATCAGCCCCAGCATTTT
CASSVRGARGNQPQHF